These 28 T cell receptor beta chains originate from one sample sequenced in a study of blood T cell repertoires in COVID-19. The data were produced by immunoSEQ multiplex PCR, yet TCRdb's version contains in-frame clones alone and is incomplete. This table holds over 45,000 clones, 70% to 90% found once. The sequenced sample consisted of peripheral blood. The origin of the receptors is a human donor in a cohort sampled during active COVID-19.

The V gene is TRBV28, the J gene TRBJ2-5, with D possibly being TRBD1 (6 bases). This CDR3 has 15 amino acids. The germline CDR1 and CDR2 sequences are MDHEN and SYDVKM. Trimming removed 3 bases from V and 7 bases from J, with 18 bases in between. CDR3 sequence (DNA): TGTGCCAGCAGTTTGGGGAACAGGGTCAGAGGGACCCAGTACTTC. Its protein product is CASSLGNRVRGTQYF.

The V gene is TRBV5-1, the J gene TRBJ1-2, with D possibly being TRBD1 (5 bases). Per germline, CDR1 SGHRS and CDR2 YFSETQ. The V gene lost 3 bases and the J gene lost 1 base, with 16 bases spanning the gap. The CDR3 contains 16 residues. CDR3 amino acids: CASSSETASFNYGYTF. The CDR3 DNA reads TGCGCCAGCAGCTCGGAGACAGCGTCTTTTAACTATGGCTACACCTTC.

V usage is TRBV10-1 and J usage is TRBJ2-5, with 10 bases lining up with TRBD2. In germline, CDR1 is WNHNN, CDR2 SYGVQD (reference sequence). This CDR3 has 16 residues. The J segment lost 4 bases and the V segment lost 4 bases, leaving 9 bases of the junction unmatched. CDR3 loop: CASSVDSGGALETQYF. In DNA, the CDR3 is TGCGCCAGCAGTGTTGACAGCGGGGGGGCCCTAGAGACCCAGTACTTC.

The V gene is TRBV7-2, the J gene TRBJ1-5; TRBD1 might be the D (6 bases). The CDR3 totals 16 residues. Trimming cost V 4 bases and J 0 bases, with 13 bases left between them. Germline V gives CDR1 SGHTA, CDR2 FQGNSA. The CDR3 region is CASSSLGGYSNQPQHF. The CDR3 DNA reads as TGTGCCAGCAGCTCCCTAGGGGGTTATAGCAATCAGCCCCAGCATTTT. Filled out from reference TRBV7-2 and TRBJ1-5, the complete variable domain reads GAGVSQSPSNKVTEKGKDVELRCDPISGHTALYWYRQSLGQGLEFLIYFQGNSAPDKSGLPSDRFSAERTGGSVSTLTIQRTQQEDSAVYLCASSSLGGYSNQPQHFGDGTRLSIL.

The V and J genes are TRBV4-1 and TRBJ2-3; no clear D gene. The CDR3 loop spans 14 amino acids. The V end lost 1 base, the J end lost 2 bases, and 7 bases lay between the germline ends. Germline V lookup: CDR1 MGHRA, CDR2 YSYEKL. CDR3 amino acids: CASSQVEYTDTQYF. CDR3 sequence (DNA): TGCGCCAGCAGCCAAGTAGAGTACACAGATACGCAGTATTTT.

The chain links TRBV7-2 to TRBJ2-7, with 13 bases that match TRBD2. V lost 1 base, J lost 4 bases, and 4 bases stayed unmatched. This CDR3 is built from 16 residues. Germline-derived CDR1 and CDR2 are SGHTA and FQGNSA. The CDR3 sequence: CASSLDGTSGIYEQYF. The CDR3 nucleotides read TGTGCCAGCAGCTTAGATGGGACTAGCGGGATTTACGAGCAGTACTTC. The full variable domain, completed using reference TRBV7-2 and TRBJ2-7, is GAGVSQSPSNKVTEKGKDVELRCDPISGHTALYWYRQSLGQGLEFLIYFQGNSAPDKSGLPSDRFSAERTGGSVSTLTIQRTQQEDSAVYLCASSLDGTSGIYEQYFGPGTRLTVT.

V and J are TRBV6-1 and TRBJ2-3; no reliable D call. Trimming pared 2 bases from V and 6 bases from J, leaving 9 bases between. Germline CDR1 reads MNHNS; CDR2 reads SASEGT. The CDR3 is 13 amino acids. CDR3 in amino acids: CASSEISPDTQYF. The CDR3 coding sequence is TGTGCCAGCAGTGAAATCTCCCCGGATACGCAGTATTTT.

This clone showed up just a few times. The chain carries TRBV18 and TRBJ1-6; D ambiguous. The CDR3 has 14 residues. Between the trimmed V and J ends, which lost 2 bases and 8 bases, there was a span of 10 bases. The germline gives CDR1 KGHSH, CDR2 LQKENI. The CDR3 protein is CASSPSGVDSPLHF. CDR3 coding DNA: TGTGCCAGCTCACCAAGCGGGGTTGATTCACCCCTCCACTTT.

V usage is TRBV10-3 and J usage is TRBJ2-7; tentative D call: TRBD2 (6 bases). The V gene's germline CDR1 is ENHRY and CDR2 SYGVKD. The CDR3 consists of 14 residues. V was clipped by 5 bases and J by 1 base, with 12 bases between them. CDR3 bases: TGTGCCATCAGTATTGTCGGGGGATCCTACGAGCAGTACTTC. Translating it yields CAISIVGGSYEQYF.

V and J are TRBV4-3 and TRBJ1-5; D is undetermined. From germline, CDR1 is LGHNA and CDR2 YSLEER. Trimming pared 1 base from V and 1 base from J, leaving 20 bases between. This CDR3 is built from 19 residues. CDR3 amino acids: CASSQVDLYEGESNQPQHF. The CDR3 coding sequence is TGCGCCAGCAGCCAAGTCGACCTCTATGAGGGTGAGAGCAATCAGCCCCAGCATTTT.

V usage is TRBV7-3 and J usage is TRBJ2-3; D remains unclear. This CDR3 has 13 amino acids. The germline gives CDR1 SGHTA, CDR2 FQGTGA. The V end lost 2 bases, the J end lost 9 bases, and 12 bases lay between the germline ends. This CDR3 is CASSLETQLTQYF. The CDR3 DNA is TGTGCCAGCAGCTTAGAGACTCAGTTGACGCAGTATTTT.

This chain uses TRBV5-1 with TRBJ1-2, with 12 bases fitting TRBD1. Germline V gene lookup returns CDR1 SGHRS and CDR2 YFSETQ. Germline trimming cut 4 bases from V and 8 bases from J; bases unmatched to any gene: 9. The CDR3 sequence is 15 residues long. The CDR3 DNA is TGCGCCAGCAGCCCTGGGACAGGGGGCGGGGGAGGCTACACCTTC. Translated: CASSPGTGGGGGYTF. Combining the CDR3 with reference TRBV5-1 and TRBJ1-2 gives the whole variable domain KAGVTQTPRYLIKTRGQQVTLSCSPISGHRSVSWYQQTPGQGLQFLFEYFSETQRNKGNFPGRFSGRQFSNSRSEMNVSTLELGDSALYLCASSPGTGGGGGYTFGSGTRLTVV.

This sequence joins TRBV5-1 and TRBJ1-2, with 7 bases lining up with TRBD1. V lost 3 bases and J lost 8; bases outside the gene matches: 10. The CDR3 sequence is 14 residues long. Germline V gene lookup returns CDR1 SGHRS and CDR2 YFSETQ. CDR3 sequence (DNA): TGCGCCAGCAGCTCGGAACCAGGGGGATCGGGCTACACCTTC. This encodes CASSSEPGGSGYTF.

V is TRBV18 and J is TRBJ1-1, with D possibly being TRBD1 (6 bases). The CDR3 sequence is 14 residues long. Germline V CDR1 and CDR2: KGHSH, LQKENI. Trimming removed 4 bases from V and 0 bases from J, with 9 bases in between. This CDR3 reads CASSLGQLNTEAFF. The CDR3 DNA reads TGTGCCAGCTCACTGGGACAACTGAACACTGAAGCTTTCTTT.

This clone has just a few counts. This chain joins TRBV19 and TRBJ1-5, with D perhaps TRBD1 (6 bases). The CDR3 has 15 residues. Trimming shortened V by 1 base and J by 4 bases, and 11 bases separated the two germline ends. Germline V gene data show CDR1 as LNHDA and CDR2 as SQIVND (reference sequence). CDR3 in amino acids: CASSIGGGMNQPQHF. DNA for the CDR3: TGTGCCAGTAGTATAGGAGGGGGTATGAATCAGCCCCAGCATTTT.

V is TRBV7-2 and J is TRBJ1-2, with 8 bases matching TRBD1. The germline V gene has CDR1 SGHTA and CDR2 FQGNSA. The CDR3 contains 15 residues. J was trimmed by 5 bases and V by 0 bases; bases with no gene match: 5. Written as DNA, the CDR3 is TGTGCCAGCAGCTTAGCTAGTGACAGGGGATATGGCTACACCTTC. This codes for CASSLASDRGYGYTF.

V usage is TRBV2 and J usage is TRBJ1-3; D remains ambiguous. This CDR3 contains 12 residues. V lost 4 bases and J lost 4, with 5 bases in between. Per germline, CDR1 SNHLY and CDR2 FYNNEI. The CDR3 coding sequence is TGTGCCAGCAGTGTGGGCGGAAACACCATATATTTT. Translated: CASSVGGNTIYF.

This chain links TRBV7-2 with TRBJ2-7; TRBD2 matches 8 bases. CDR3 length equals 15 residues. Trimming cost V 2 bases and J 2 bases; bases outside gene matches: 5. Germline CDR1 and CDR2: SGHTA and FQGNSA. The CDR3 coding sequence is TGTGCCAGCAGCTTAACGGGGGGGCTCACCTACGAGCAGTACTTC. Translated, it gives CASSLTGGLTYEQYF.

The V gene is TRBV29-1, the J gene TRBJ2-3; TRBD1 matches at 9 bases. V shed 6 bases, J shed 5 bases, and the junction held 9 bases outside the gene matches. The CDR3 runs to 14 residues. Germline V CDR1 and CDR2: SQVTM, ANQGSEA. CDR3 residues: CSVETGGHGDTQYF. The DNA of the CDR3 is TGCAGCGTGGAGACAGGGGGTCATGGAGATACGCAGTATTTT.

The count of this clone is one. The V and J genes are TRBV30 and TRBJ1-2, with a tentative D call TRBD1 (6 bases). The CDR3 is 12 residues long. In germline, CDR1 is GTSNPN, CDR2 SVGIG (reference sequence). V was clipped by 2 bases and J by 4 bases, with 8 bases between them. The CDR3 here is CAWSSRGYGYTF. The CDR3 DNA reads as TGTGCCTGGAGTAGCAGGGGCTATGGCTACACCTTC.

V gene TRBV3-1 (or the pseudogene TRBV3-2) combines with J gene TRBJ2-1, with 7 bases identical to TRBD2. With V trimmed by 0 bases and J by 6 bases, 8 bases remained unmatched. Germline CDR1 LGHDT, CDR2 YNNKEL (reference sequence). The CDR3 extends over 16 amino acids. This CDR3 is CASSQDPGGKLNEQFF. CDR3 nucleotide sequence: TGTGCCAGCAGCCAAGATCCGGGGGGAAAACTCAATGAGCAGTTCTTC.

This rearrangement joins TRBV28 to TRBJ2-7, with TRBD1 identical over 10 bases. Germline loops: CDR1 MDHEN, CDR2 SYDVKM. This CDR3 is built from 16 residues. V trimming: 6 bases; J trimming: 2 bases; junction bases outside the gene matches: 10. The CDR3 sequence: CASSSVGQGSPYEQYF. Here the CDR3 DNA reads TGTGCCAGCAGCTCGGTGGGACAGGGGTCCCCCTACGAGCAGTACTTC.

The V and J genes are TRBV12-3 or TRBV12-4 and TRBJ2-1, with D possibly being TRBD2 (5 bases). The CDR3 is 12 residues long. V was cut by 1 base and J by 15 bases, with 13 bases left in between. The DNA of the CDR3 is TGTGCCAGCAGTTTAGGGCTCTTTGAGGGGTTCTTC. Translation gives CASSLGLFEGFF.

CDR3 in amino acids: CASSPRREEMVGEQYF. For the CDR3, the DNA is TGTGCCAGCTCACCACGGCGGGAGGAAATGGTAGGGGAGCAGTACTTC. This sequence joins TRBV18 and TRBJ2-7, with 8 bases identical to TRBD2. Germline CDR1 KGHSH, CDR2 LQKENI. V shed 1 base, J shed 7 bases, and the junction held 12 bases outside the gene matches. This CDR3 comprises 16 residues.

This clone was detected a few times. The chain joins TRBV7-9 to TRBJ2-7; 8 bases are a match to TRBD2. The CDR3 runs 15 residues. Unmatched junction bases numbered 5, after V lost 1 base and J lost 3 bases. CDR1 and CDR2 from the germline V gene are SEHNR and FQNEAQ (reference sequence). Here the CDR3 DNA reads TGTGCCAGCAGCTTAGACGGGACTAGTTTCTACGAGCAGTACTTC. It encodes CASSLDGTSFYEQYF.

This sequence joins TRBV25-1 and TRBJ2-6, with D possibly TRBD1 on 6 matching bases. Trimming pared 7 bases from V and 0 bases from J, leaving 16 bases between. CDR1 is MGHDK, CDR2 SYGVNS, per germline. The CDR3 covers 17 residues. The CDR3 protein is CASTSGHLISGANVLTF. CDR3 DNA: TGTGCCAGCACCTCGGGACACCTCATCTCTGGGGCCAACGTCCTGACTTTC.

The CDR3 nucleotides read TGTGCCAGCAGCCCTGGGCGGGGTTTTCAGCCCCAGCATTTT. Its protein is CASSPGRGFQPQHF. This rearrangement joins TRBV9 to TRBJ1-5; no firm D call. The CDR3 has 14 residues. In germline, CDR1 is SGDLS, CDR2 YYNGEE. Trimming took 4 bases from V and 6 from J, leaving 14 bases between them.

This clone was detected once. The chain uses TRBV19 and TRBJ2-5; tentatively, D is TRBD2 (5 bases). Germline V gene sequence: CDR1 LNHDA, CDR2 SQIVND (reference sequence). Trimming left V 2 bases short and J 5 bases short, with 9 bases between. The CDR3 consists of 13 residues. The CDR3 DNA is TGTGCCAGTAGTATATCGAGAGGGGAGACCCAGTACTTC. Residues: CASSISRGETQYF.